The 20 T cell receptor beta chains in this list originate from one sample, sequenced in a study of shared clonotypes between healthy human individuals. Some clones are missing from TCRdb's copy, which holds only in-frame ones; the method was immunoSEQ multiplex PCR. Here the sample spans around 2.5 million clones, over 85% being singletons. The sample comprised naive CD4+ T cells from PBMCs. Subset described: CD45RA+ positively selected. Receptors were obtained from a man aged 18 to 35 in good health. Some clones in this sample may be carry-over from other donors' samples.

The sample holds one count of this clone. The chain is built from TRBV9 and TRBJ2-1, with a possible D match to TRBD1 (5 bases). The CDR3 has 16 amino acids. Germline assignment: CDR1 SGDLS and CDR2 YYNGEE. Trimming cost V 0 bases and J 5 bases, with 15 bases left between them. In DNA form, the CDR3 reads TGTGCCAGCAGCGTAGCTCAGGGTGGGATAAACAATGAGCAGTTCTTC. Translation: CASSVAQGGINNEQFF.

To note about this clone: Other DNA sequences in this sample translate to the same CDR3. J is TRBJ2-7 and V is TRBV7-9; TRBD2 agrees at 7 bases. Germline trimming cut 3 bases from V and 1 base from J; bases unmatched to any gene: 0. This CDR3 has 13 residues. The germline V gene has CDR1 SEHNR and CDR2 FQNEAQ (reference sequence). Written as DNA, the CDR3 is TGTGCCAGCAGCTTCGGGGGGTCCTACGAGCAGTACTTC. Its translation is CASSFGGSYEQYF.

This clone appeared once. The rearrangement joins TRBV16 to TRBJ2-7; D possibly corresponds to TRBD2 (7 bases). Trimming took off 4 bases at V and 6 bases at J, with 16 bases between the two ends. This CDR3 spans 14 amino acids. From germline, CDR1 is KGHSY and CDR2 FQNENV. CDR3 residues: CASSLPGGRSEQYF. The CDR3 nucleotides read TGTGCCAGCAGCCTACCGGGGGGCCGCAGCGAGCAGTACTTC.

The chain employs TRBV19 and TRBJ2-2; D gene unclear. Trimming cost V 8 bases and J 1 base, with 8 bases left between them. Germline V CDR1 and CDR2: LNHDA, SQIVND (reference sequence). The CDR3 consists of 13 residues. This chain's CDR3 is CASPDGNTGELFF. DNA of the CDR3: TGTGCCAGTCCCGACGGGAACACCGGGGAGCTGTTTTTT.

This clone has a single count. The genes are TRBV11-3 and TRBJ2-1, with D perhaps TRBD2 (6 bases). Trimming took off 2 bases at V and 15 bases at J, with 17 bases between the two ends. The CDR3 length is 13 residues. From germline, CDR1 is SGHNT and CDR2 YENEEA. This CDR3 is CASSLLRDSPPFF. The CDR3, as DNA: TGTGCCAGCAGCTTACTCCGGGACTCCCCTCCGTTCTTC.

This chain uses TRBV2 with TRBJ2-2, with TRBD2 matching over 10 bases. V was clipped by 10 bases and J by 0 bases; unmatched bases: 11. Per germline, CDR1 SNHLY and CDR2 FYNNEI. CDR3 length: 17 amino acids. The CDR3 bases are TGTGCCACCGCCCTAGGACTAGCGGCAACGAACACCGGGGAGCTGTTTTTT. This sequence encodes CATALGLAATNTGELFF.

The chain is built from TRBV5-4 and TRBJ2-5; 7 bases line up with TRBD1. This CDR3 has 14 amino acids. CDR1 is SGHNT and CDR2 is YYREEE in the germline V gene (reference sequence). Losses at the gene ends were 4 bases for V and 2 bases for J; bases not matched to a gene: 5. CDR3 nucleotide sequence: TGTGCCAGCAGCCGACCGGGACAGCAAGAGACCCAGTACTTC. This codes for CASSRPGQQETQYF.

This clone was seen a single time. The CDR3 reads CASSPSELNTEAFF. As DNA, the CDR3 is TGTGCCAGCTCACCATCCGAGTTGAACACTGAAGCTTTCTTT. The chain has TRBV18 and TRBJ1-1; D unresolved. CDR1 and CDR2 (germline): KGHSH, LQKENI. V lost 2 bases, J lost 0 bases, and 7 bases lay in between. This CDR3 is 14 amino acids long. Using reference TRBV18 and TRBJ1-1 for the parts outside the CDR3, the full variable domain is NAGVMQNPRHLVRRRGQEARLRCSPMKGHSHVYWYRQLPEEGLKFMVYLQKENIIDESGMPKERFSAEFPKEGPSILRIQQVVRGDSAAYFCASSPSELNTEAFFGQGTRLTVV.

The chain joins TRBV15 to TRBJ2-3, with D possibly TRBD2 on 5 matching bases. V shed 0 bases and J shed 5 bases, with 12 bases lying between them. The CDR3 has 15 residues. Germline assignment: CDR1 LNHNV and CDR2 YYDKDF (reference sequence). CDR3 loop: CATSRDRLGGDTQYF. The CDR3 DNA reads TGTGCCACCAGCAGAGATCGTCTAGGAGGAGATACGCAGTATTTT.

This chain links TRBV2 with TRBJ1-2; D remains ambiguous. The length of the CDR3 is 12 residues. Germline assignment: CDR1 SNHLY and CDR2 FYNNEI. Trimming removed 6 bases from V and 7 bases from J, with 12 bases in between. In DNA, the CDR3 is TGTGCCAGCAGGCGGACTTCTAGTGGCTACACCTTC. This encodes CASRRTSSGYTF.

This chain's CDR3 is CASSDAARGLTNEKLFF. CDR3 DNA sequence: TGTGCCAGCAGTGACGCCGCGAGGGGGCTTACTAATGAAAAACTGTTTTTT. The chain employs TRBV6-1 and TRBJ1-4, with 7 bases lining up with TRBD1. The CDR3 loop spans 17 amino acids. The V and J ends lost 3 bases and 2 bases, in that order; junction bases with no gene match: 9. Germline-derived CDR1 and CDR2 are MNHNS and SASEGT.

The chain has TRBV27 and TRBJ2-7; a possible D gene is TRBD2 (5 bases). The CDR3 has 12 residues. V dropped 6 bases and J dropped 2 bases, with 8 bases sitting between them. Germline loops: CDR1 MNHEY, CDR2 SMNVEV (reference sequence). The CDR3 region has the DNA TGTGCCAGCAGGGACTTAACCTACGAGCAGTACTTC. Its protein product is CASRDLTYEQYF.

The chain uses TRBV11-3 and TRBJ2-1; D is unclear. The CDR3 is 17 amino acids. The V gene's germline CDR1 is SGHNT and CDR2 YENEEA. Deletions cut 0 bases from V and 0 bases from J, with 12 bases between. CDR3 nucleotides: TGTGCCAGCAGCTTAGATGGGCGCGCCTACTCCTACAATGAGCAGTTCTTC. Encoded protein: CASSLDGRAYSYNEQFF.

This clone was detected once. The chain recombines TRBV9 with TRBJ1-3, with D unclear. This CDR3 spans 14 amino acids. The germline CDR1 and CDR2 sequences are SGDLS and YYNGEE. Trimming removed 0 bases at V and 1 base at J, with 5 bases between. CDR3 sequence: CASSVGWSGNTIYF. As DNA, the CDR3 is TGTGCCAGCAGCGTAGGGTGGTCTGGAAACACCATATATTTT.

This chain links TRBV27 with TRBJ2-7, with a tentative D call TRBD1 (6 bases). The CDR3 loop spans 15 amino acids. The ends were cut back, 6 bases at V and 7 bases at J, with 22 bases in the middle. Germline CDR1 and CDR2: MNHEY and SMNVEV (reference sequence). This chain's CDR3 is CASRQDRTVLLEQYF. The CDR3 DNA reads TGTGCCAGCAGACAAGACAGGACAGTACTTTTGGAGCAGTACTTC.

The chain employs TRBV7-9 and TRBJ1-2; 8 nucleotides line up with TRBD1. This CDR3 has 15 amino acids. Trimming cost V 6 bases and J 2 bases; bases outside gene matches: 8. Germline CDR1 reads SEHNR; CDR2 reads FQNEAQ (reference sequence). The CDR3 bases are TGTGCCAGCAGTTCGAACGGACAGGGAAACTATGGCTACACCTTC. Amino acids: CASSSNGQGNYGYTF. Filled out from reference TRBV7-9 and TRBJ1-2, the complete variable domain reads DTGVSQNPRHKITKRGQNVTFRCDPISEHNRLYWYRQTLGQGPEFLTYFQNEAQLEKSRLLSDRFSAERPKGSFSTLEIQRTEQGDSAMYLCASSSNGQGNYGYTFGSGTRLTVV.

In the case of this clone: The same CDR3 also results from other DNA sequences found in this sample. The genes are TRBV28 and TRBJ2-3; D is possibly TRBD1 (5 bases). The length of the CDR3 is 13 residues. V dropped 4 bases and J dropped 3 bases, with 8 bases sitting between them. Germline V gene data show CDR1 as MDHEN and CDR2 as SYDVKM. The chain's CDR3 is CASSSSGTDTQYF. Here the CDR3 DNA reads TGTGCCAGCAGTTCTTCAGGGACAGATACGCAGTATTTT.

The chain links TRBV6-4 to TRBJ2-3; D might be TRBD1 (7 bases). CDR3 size: 17 residues. Looked up from germline, CDR1 is MRHNA and CDR2 is SNTAGT. V lost 8 bases to trimming and J lost 2 bases, with 23 bases between them. The CDR3, as DNA: TGTGCCAGCGTGGGACGGGAGCCCGGGACAGCCACAGATACGCAGTATTTT. Its translation is CASVGREPGTATDTQYF.

The chain couples TRBV5-1 to TRBJ2-7, with 7 bases matching TRBD2. Germline assignment: CDR1 SGHRS and CDR2 YFSETQ. V was pared by 2 bases and J by 1 base, with 6 bases of the junction left unmatched. The CDR3 extends over 15 amino acids. The CDR3 DNA is TGCGCCAGCAGCTTCCAGCGGGACCCGTCCTACGAGCAGTACTTC. It yields the protein CASSFQRDPSYEQYF.

This chain joins TRBV30 and TRBJ1-5; TRBD1 matches at 7 bases. There are 15 residues in the CDR3. The J segment lost 3 bases and the V segment lost 0 bases, leaving 5 bases of the junction unmatched. Germline V gene sequence: CDR1 GTSNPN, CDR2 SVGIG (reference sequence). The chain's CDR3 is CAWSVSTGYNQPQHF. The CDR3 DNA sequence: TGTGCCTGGAGTGTATCGACAGGGTACAATCAGCCCCAGCATTTT.